This is a list of T cell receptor beta chains from one sample in a study of cytomegalovirus exposure and HLA in healthy donors. Sequenced by immunoSEQ multiplex PCR; TCRdb stores in-frame clones only, minus some. The sample has some 74,000 clones, 80% seen once; the top ten hold 0.8% to 1.1%. The sample was PBMCs. The receptors derive from a male donor in good health and CMV-seronegative. Each CDR3 is given with its conserved first and last residue. D genes are given only for firm matches. Rows may omit the clone size; those that give it use once, few, many or a size class.

clone_size	j_call	d_call	v_call	cdr3_aa	cdr3_nt
NA	TRBJ2-7	NA	TRBV4-2	CASSRERTREYEQYF	TGTGCCAGCAGCCGGGAAAGGACTCGAGAATACGAGCAGTACTTC
NA	TRBJ2-7	TRBD1	TRBV6-6	CASRGTGGSYEQYF	TGTGCCAGCAGGGGGACAGGGGGTTCCTACGAGCAGTACTTC
few	TRBJ1-3	TRBD1	TRBV5-4	CASSQGVRSGNTIYF	TGTGCCAGCAGTCAGGGGGTACGCTCTGGAAACACCATATATTTT
NA	TRBJ2-6	TRBD2	TRBV9	CASSVYSGASGANVLTF	TGTGCCAGCAGCGTATACAGCGGGGCCTCTGGGGCCAACGTCCTGACTTTC
NA	TRBJ1-2	TRBD1	TRBV7-2	CASSPQGALGYGYTF	TGTGCCAGCAGCCCACAGGGGGCGTTAGGCTATGGCTACACCTTC
few	TRBJ2-5	TRBD1	TRBV30	CAWSSGTGGETQYF	TGTGCCTGGAGTTCCGGGACAGGGGGAGAGACCCAGTACTTC
NA	TRBJ2-2	NA	TRBV9	CASSVGESTRSAGELFF	TGTGCCAGCAGCGTAGGGGAATCGACTAGGTCGGCCGGGGAGCTGTTTTTT
NA	TRBJ2-5	TRBD1	TRBV5-1	CASMPTGGKQETQYF	TGCGCCAGCATGCCCACAGGGGGAAAGCAAGAGACCCAGTACTTC
once	TRBJ2-3	NA	TRBV5-1	CASSLIASGTDTQYF	TGCGCCAGCAGCTTGATTGCTAGCGGCACAGATACGCAGTATTTT
NA	TRBJ1-1	NA	TRBV19	CASKRGSNTEAFF	TGTGCCAGTAAAAGGGGGTCGAACACTGAAGCTTTCTTT
NA	TRBJ2-7	NA	TRBV18	CASSPSQGAREQYF	TGTGCCAGCTCACCAAGTCAGGGTGCACGGGAGCAGTACTTC
NA	TRBJ2-7	TRBD1	TRBV7-3	CASSLTGTGSEQYF	TGTGCCAGCAGCTTAACCGGGACAGGGTCCGAGCAGTACTTC
NA	TRBJ1-2	NA	TRBV27	CASSPPRGYPF	TGTGCCAGCAGCCCCCCAAGAGGCTACCCCTTC
NA	TRBJ1-1	NA	TRBV18	CASSPPGRWGGLPEAFF	TGTGCCAGCTCACCCCCGGGCCGGTGGGGGGGGCTTCCTGAAGCTTTCTTT
NA	TRBJ2-1	NA	TRBV5-6	CASSRTARVNEQFF	TGTGCCAGCAGTCGGACGGCGAGGGTAAATGAGCAGTTCTTC
NA	TRBJ2-7	NA	TRBV10-3	CAISEPVRVKFEEQYF	TGTGCCATCAGTGAGCCTGTCAGGGTGAAGTTTGAAGAGCAGTACTTC
once	TRBJ2-1	TRBD1	TRBV19	CASSTSGTGVLYNEQFF	TGTGCCAGTAGTACATCCGGGACAGGTGTTCTCTACAATGAGCAGTTCTTC
few	TRBJ2-1	NA	TRBV18	CASSLQYNEQFF	TGTGCCAGCTCACTTCAGTACAATGAGCAGTTCTTC
few	TRBJ1-5	NA	TRBV29-1	CSVVYRADQPQHF	TGCAGCGTTGTATACAGGGCGGATCAGCCCCAGCATTTT
NA	TRBJ2-3	NA	TRBV28	CASSDRGDTQYF	TGTGCCAGCAGTGACCGGGGAGATACGCAGTATTTT
NA	TRBJ2-1	NA	TRBV29-1	CSASEVNEQFF	TGCAGCGCGAGCGAGGTCAATGAGCAGTTCTTC
once	TRBJ1-5	NA	TRBV30	CAWSTSGNQPQHF	TGTGCCTGGAGTACGTCAGGGAATCAGCCCCAGCATTTT
NA	TRBJ2-7	TRBD2	TRBV6-1	CASSEDGGVAYYEQYF	TGTGCCAGCAGTGAAGACGGGGGGGTCGCCTATTACGAGCAGTACTTC
NA	TRBJ1-1	NA	TRBV19	CASIRTADTEAFF	TGTGCCAGTATCAGGACAGCAGACACTGAAGCTTTCTTT
NA	TRBJ2-5	NA	TRBV5-4	CASSIDRSGVGETQYF	TGTGCCAGCAGCATCGACAGGTCCGGTGTGGGCGAGACCCAGTACTTC
NA	TRBJ2-7	NA	TRBV5-1	CASSLTGRSYEQYF	TGCGCCAGCAGCTTGACAGGACGGTCCTACGAGCAGTACTTC
few	TRBJ1-4	NA	TRBV2	CASSAQGATNEKLFF	TGTGCCAGCAGTGCGCAAGGAGCCACTAATGAAAAACTGTTTTTT
NA	TRBJ2-2	TRBD2	TRBV7-2	CASSSGLAAGELFF	TGTGCCAGCAGCTCTGGACTAGCGGCCGGGGAGCTGTTTTTT
NA	TRBJ2-1	TRBD2	TRBV27	CASSPEPGTRLYEQFF	TGTGCCAGCAGCCCCGAGCCCGGGACTAGATTGTATGAGCAGTTCTTC
NA	TRBJ2-2	NA	TRBV11-2	CASRRLVDTGELFF	TGTGCCAGCAGACGATTAGTCGACACCGGGGAGCTGTTTTTT
NA	TRBJ2-5	TRBD1	TRBV7-2	CASSRGRSQETQYF	TGTGCCAGCAGCAGGGGGCGGTCCCAAGAGACCCAGTACTTC
NA	TRBJ2-7	TRBD1	TRBV7-2	CASSPGTAVYEQYF	TGTGCCAGCAGCCCAGGGACAGCCGTCTACGAGCAGTACTTC
NA	TRBJ2-3	NA	TRBV2	CASSEIASGGTDTQYF	TGTGCCAGCAGTGAAATCGCGTCAGGGGGCACAGATACGCAGTATTTT
NA	TRBJ2-1	TRBD1	TRBV6-1	CASSERGQGYNEQFF	TGTGCCAGCAGTGAAAGGGGGCAAGGGTACAATGAGCAGTTCTTC
NA	TRBJ2-3	TRBD2	TRBV6-6	CASVSGGGRSTDTQYF	TGTGCCAGCGTTAGCGGGGGGGGCCGAAGCACAGATACGCAGTATTTT
NA	TRBJ1-6	NA	TRBV5-1	CASSLGSSYNSPLHF	TGCGCCAGCAGCTTGGGCAGCTCCTATAATTCACCCCTCCACTTT
few	TRBJ1-4	NA	TRBV4-3	CASSPDTSNEKLFF	TGCGCCAGCAGCCCAGACACTTCTAATGAAAAACTGTTTTTT
NA	TRBJ2-7	TRBD1	TRBV5-1	CASSQGQRYEQYF	TGCGCCAGCAGCCAGGGACAGAGATACGAGCAGTACTTC
NA	TRBJ1-1	NA	TRBV28	CASTGQTGLNTEAFF	TGTGCCAGCACCGGTCAGACGGGTTTGAACACTGAAGCTTTCTTT
NA	TRBJ2-1	NA	TRBV5-1	CASRLTDSYNEQFF	TGCGCCAGCAGGTTGACAGATTCCTACAATGAGCAGTTCTTC
NA	TRBJ1-6	TRBD1	TRBV7-9	CASSLRTGGNSPLHF	TGTGCCAGCAGCTTGAGGACAGGGGGAAATTCACCCCTCCACTTT